This T cell receptor beta chain was sequenced in a study of response to subunit inactivated influenza vaccine. Study results and caveats: Each seasonal influenza vaccination, the authors suggested, recruits few new T cells.

This clonotype was picked up a small number of times. Its antigen remains unknown. The CDR3 has 15 amino acids. With V trimmed by 0 bases and J by 3 bases, 4 bases remained unmatched. Germline loops: CDR1 DFQATT, CDR2 SNEGSKA (reference sequence). TCRdb recomputed calls from the RT-PCR reads with MiXCR, one row per CDR3 protein. The sample lists about 520,000 distinct CDR3 sequences, about 25% occurring once. The source is a man in his fifties or sixties who received an inactivated influenza vaccine. V and J are TRBV20-1 and TRBJ2-4, with 8 bases identical to TRBD2. The source was CD4+ T cells sorted from PBMCs, collected roughly 5 days after vaccination. CDR3 protein: CSARDIGGGKNIQYF. The CDR3, as DNA: TGCAGTGCTAGAGATATCGGGGGGGGCAAAAACATTCAGTACTTC.